Following are 28 T cell receptor beta chains from one sample sequenced in a study of blood T cell repertoires in COVID-19. Method: immunoSEQ multiplex PCR; TCRdb's copy keeps in-frame clones and lacks some. The table includes over 200,000 clones, approximately 82% detected once. Sequencing was done on a sample of peripheral blood. These receptors all come from a woman aged 40 to 50 with acute or convalescent COVID-19.

This clone was picked up one time. This chain links TRBV5-6 with TRBJ2-7, with 12 bases lining up with TRBD2. In germline, CDR1 is SGHDT, CDR2 YYEEEE. The CDR3 sequence is 14 residues long. Trimming cost V 3 bases and J 6 bases; bases outside gene matches: 4. The CDR3 DNA follows: TGTGCCAGCAGCTCCGGGACTAGCGGGCGCGAGCAGTACTTC. Protein sequence: CASSSGTSGREQYF. The full variable domain, its missing parts supplied by reference TRBV5-6 and TRBJ2-7, is DAGVTQSPTHLIKTRGQQVTLRCSPKSGHDTVSWYQQALGQGPQFIFQYYEEEERQRGNFPDRFSGHQFPNYSSELNVNALLLGDSALYLCASSSGTSGREQYFGPGTRLTVT.

V usage is TRBV2 and J usage is TRBJ2-1, with TRBD2 as a possible D gene (6 bases). CDR3 size: 14 residues. V lost 3 bases to trimming and J lost 4 bases, with 10 bases between them. Germline CDR1 and CDR2: SNHLY and FYNNEI. The CDR3 region is CASSDGGVYNEQFF. The CDR3, as DNA: TGTGCCAGCAGTGATGGCGGGGTGTACAATGAGCAGTTCTTC.

V is TRBV15 and J is TRBJ2-5, with 8 nucleotides matching TRBD1. The CDR3 spans 16 residues. Germline V gene sequence: CDR1 LNHNV, CDR2 YYDKDF (reference sequence). J lost 3 bases, V lost 3 bases, and 9 bases had no gene match. CDR3 protein: CATSSALRTGKETQYF. The CDR3 DNA follows: TGTGCCACCAGCAGTGCGTTAAGGACAGGGAAAGAGACCCAGTACTTC. The full variable domain, completed using reference TRBV15 and TRBJ2-5, is DAMVIQNPRYQVTQFGKPVTLSCSQTLNHNVMYWYQQKSSQAPKLLFHYYDKDFNNEADTPDNFQSRRPNTSFCFLDIRSPGLGDTAMYLCATSSALRTGKETQYFGPGTRLLVL.

This rearrangement joins TRBV27 to TRBJ2-7; D is perhaps TRBD2 (6 bases). V was cut by 2 bases and J by 9 bases, with 23 bases left in between. Per the germline V gene, CDR1 is MNHEY and CDR2 is SMNVEV (reference sequence). This CDR3 contains 16 residues. The CDR3 is CASSLKGMGVGGRQYF. DNA of the CDR3: TGTGCCAGCAGTTTAAAGGGTATGGGGGTGGGGGGACGGCAGTACTTC.

The genes are TRBV2 and TRBJ2-1, with 9 bases matching TRBD2. V was clipped by 6 bases and J by 5 bases; unmatched bases: 14. The CDR3 is made up of 17 amino acids. Per the germline V gene, CDR1 is SNHLY and CDR2 is FYNNEI. This CDR3 reads CASRGLWRGGDHNEQFF. The CDR3 region has the DNA TGTGCCAGCAGAGGGCTATGGCGGGGGGGCGACCACAATGAGCAGTTCTTC.

V usage is TRBV6-6 and J usage is TRBJ1-2, with D uncertain. The V gene's germline CDR1 is MNHNY and CDR2 SVGAGI (reference sequence). This CDR3 has 12 amino acids. Trimming cost V 4 bases and J 11 bases, with 14 bases left between them. CDR3 nucleotides: TGTGCCAGCAGTTTCGATCGGGGTAGTTACACCTTC. Protein: CASSFDRGSYTF.

The rearrangement links TRBV12-3 or TRBV12-4 to TRBJ2-7; TRBD2 matches 7 bases. V shed 3 bases and J 7 bases; nucleotides not matched to a gene: 6. The CDR3 has 13 residues. CDR3 amino acids: CASSLGGPGEQYF. CDR3 bases: TGTGCCAGCAGTTTGGGAGGGCCGGGGGAGCAGTACTTC.

This clone was seen a single time. The chain combines TRBV24-1 with TRBJ1-5, with D unclear. V was pared by 2 bases and J by 9 bases, with 16 bases between. CDR1 and CDR2 (germline): KGHDR, SFDVKD. CDR3 size: 15 residues. The CDR3 DNA follows: TGTGCCACCAGTGATTCCCGTACGGTCCTTGGGCCCCAGCATTTT. It codes for CATSDSRTVLGPQHF.

The chain carries TRBV11-2 and TRBJ2-2, with no clear D. The CDR3 consists of 16 residues. The ends were cut back, 4 bases at V and 4 bases at J, with 16 bases in the middle. CDR1 is SGHAT and CDR2 is FQNNGV in the germline V gene. In DNA form, the CDR3 reads TGTGCCAGCAGCTCCTCAACAACACCTGGCACCGGGGAGCTGTTTTTT. It codes for CASSSSTTPGTGELFF.

The V gene is TRBV11-1, the J gene TRBJ2-7; 8 bases match TRBD2. This CDR3 has 14 residues. V gave up 8 bases and J gave up 5 bases; unmatched junction bases: 11. Germline lookup yields CDR1 SGHAT and CDR2 FQDESV (reference sequence). CDR3 protein: CASALGLAGNEQYF. Here the CDR3 DNA reads TGTGCCAGCGCGTTAGGGCTAGCGGGCAACGAGCAGTACTTC.

The V and J genes are TRBV11-2 and TRBJ1-1, with D unresolved. The CDR3 runs 14 residues. The germline V and J ends were trimmed by 1 base and 4 bases, with 10 bases remaining between them. CDR1 and CDR2 from the germline V gene are SGHAT and FQNNGV. CDR3 residues: CASSLGGGSTEAFF. CDR3 coding DNA: TGTGCCAGCAGCTTAGGAGGTGGAAGCACTGAAGCTTTCTTT.

This clone was counted once. This chain connects TRBV2 to TRBJ1-3, with TRBD1 as a possible D gene (5 bases). Trimming removed 6 bases from V and 3 bases from J, with 12 bases in between. CDR1 is SNHLY, CDR2 FYNNEI, per germline. The CDR3 covers 14 residues. The CDR3 bases are TGTGCCAGCAGCGGACACGCCGGTGGAAACACCATATATTTT. As protein: CASSGHAGGNTIYF.

This clone was counted only a few times. V and J are TRBV7-2 and TRBJ2-2; TRBD1 agrees at 10 bases. V lost 4 bases to trimming and J lost 1 base; unmatched junction nucleotides: 0. The CDR3 length is 15 residues. Germline CDR1 reads SGHTA; CDR2 reads FQGNSA. CDR3: CASSWTGGNTGELFF. CDR3 in DNA: TGTGCCAGCAGCTGGACAGGGGGGAACACCGGGGAGCTGTTTTTT.

The V call is TRBV29-1, the J call TRBJ1-1, with D unclear. Germline V gives CDR1 SQVTM, CDR2 ANQGSEA. V lost 7 bases, J lost 1 base, and 13 bases lay in between. CDR3 length: 13 residues. The CDR3: CSARRGENTEAFF. CDR3 DNA: TGCAGCGCCCGTCGCGGAGAGAACACTGAAGCTTTCTTT.

This clone was observed once. V is TRBV19 and J is TRBJ1-1; 8 bases are shared with TRBD1. V trimming: 4 bases; J trimming: 3 bases; junction bases outside the gene matches: 4. The CDR3 is made up of 14 amino acids. Germline V lookup: CDR1 LNHDA, CDR2 SQIVND (reference sequence). DNA for the CDR3: TGTGCCAGTAGTACCGCAGGGGGCTACACTGAAGCTTTCTTT. Its translation: CASSTAGGYTEAFF.

The table lists this clone with a count of one. The chain is built from TRBV6-5 and TRBJ2-5; D possibly corresponds to TRBD1 (6 bases). CDR1 and CDR2 (germline): MNHEY, SVGAGI. The CDR3 sequence is 15 residues long. V lost 6 bases to trimming and J lost 0 bases, with 14 bases between them. CDR3 sequence: CASSPRQAYQETQYF. CDR3 coding DNA: TGTGCCAGCAGCCCGAGACAGGCGTACCAAGAGACCCAGTACTTC.

The chain is built from TRBV7-8 and TRBJ2-1; tentative D call: TRBD1 (5 bases). Trimming stripped 2 bases from V and 8 bases from J, with 16 bases between. This CDR3 comprises 15 residues. Germline CDR1 reads SGHVS; CDR2 reads FQNEAQ. The CDR3 region is CASSLILAGLDEQFF. The DNA for the CDR3 is TGTGCCAGCAGCTTAATCTTAGCAGGGCTGGATGAGCAGTTCTTC. The full variable domain, in which reference TRBV7-8 and TRBJ2-1 provide the parts outside the CDR3, is GAGVSQSPRYKVAKRGQDVALRCDPISGHVSLFWYQQALGQGPEFLTYFQNEAQLDKSGLPSDRFFAERPEGSVSTLKIQRTQQEDSAVYLCASSLILAGLDEQFFGPGTRLTVL.

The chain combines TRBV7-9 with TRBJ2-4, with 8 bases that match TRBD1. The CDR3 runs 15 residues. Unmatched junction bases numbered 0, after V lost 1 base and J lost 1 base. Per germline, CDR1 SEHNR and CDR2 FQNEAQ (reference sequence). CDR3 residues: CASSLGQGAKNIQYF. The CDR3 nucleotides read TGTGCCAGCAGCTTAGGACAGGGGGCCAAAAACATTCAGTACTTC. The whole variable domain, remainder taken from reference TRBV7-9 and TRBJ2-4, is DTGVSQNPRHKITKRGQNVTFRCDPISEHNRLYWYRQTLGQGPEFLTYFQNEAQLEKSRLLSDRFSAERPKGSFSTLEIQRTEQGDSAMYLCASSLGQGAKNIQYFGAGTRLSVL.

V and J are TRBV10-1 and TRBJ2-1; the match to TRBD2 covers 10 bases. J gave up 2 bases and V 8 bases, and 24 bases lay outside the gene matches. CDR1 is WNHNN and CDR2 is SYGVQD in the germline V gene (reference sequence). The CDR3 extends over 21 amino acids. In DNA form, the CDR3 reads TGCGCCAGCTCCCCTTTTATAGCGGGAGGCGGCACAGTATCAGCCTACAATGAGCAGTTCTTC. Its protein product is CASSPFIAGGGTVSAYNEQFF.

The V and J genes are TRBV24-1 and TRBJ2-2; D uncertain. Trimming shortened V by 6 bases and J by 8 bases, and 9 bases separated the two germline ends. CDR3 length: 12 residues. Germline-derived CDR1 and CDR2 are KGHDR and SFDVKD. The chain's CDR3 is CATSTPRGELFF. The CDR3 nucleotides read TGTGCCACCAGTACCCCGCGGGGGGAGCTGTTTTTT.

The chain carries TRBV5-1 and TRBJ2-1, with 12 bases lining up with TRBD2. The CDR3 length is 17 residues. The trim removed 4 bases at V and 0 bases at J, leaving 5 bases unmatched. Germline assignment: CDR1 SGHRS and CDR2 YFSETQ. The CDR3 DNA follows: TGCGCCAGCAGCGCCCTGACTAGCGGGGGCTCCTACAATGAGCAGTTCTTC. Protein product: CASSALTSGGSYNEQFF.

The count of this clone is one. J is TRBJ2-3 and V is TRBV6-6; D may be TRBD2 (5 bases). Trimming pared 6 bases from V and 3 bases from J, leaving 16 bases between. Per germline, CDR1 MNHNY and CDR2 SVGAGI (reference sequence). The CDR3 has 15 amino acids. The CDR3 region is CASSQSAGRTDTQYF. CDR3 nucleotides: TGTGCCAGCAGCCAATCGGCGGGCAGGACAGATACGCAGTATTTT.

This chain uses TRBV6-4 with TRBJ1-2; TRBD1 might be the D (5 bases). The CDR3 totals 13 residues. V lost 3 bases and J 7 bases, leaving 12 bases between the germline ends. CDR1 MRHNA and CDR2 SNTAGT come from the germline V gene. CDR3 in amino acids: CASSDGATSGYTF. Here the CDR3 DNA reads TGTGCCAGCAGTGATGGGGCGACGAGTGGCTACACCTTC.

This clone was observed a few times. This chain uses TRBV12-5 with TRBJ2-1; 9 positions match TRBD2. With 3 bases clipped from V and 0 bases from J, the junction kept 3 bases outside the gene matches. The length of the CDR3 is 16 residues. Germline CDR1 LGHNT, CDR2 FRNRAP. The CDR3 nucleotides are TGTGCTAGTGGTTTCCATAGCGGGGGCTCCTACAATGAGCAGTTCTTC. It specifies CASGFHSGGSYNEQFF. The complete variable domain, with remaining parts taken from reference TRBV12-5 and TRBJ2-1, reads DARVTQTPRHKVTEMGQEVTMRCQPILGHNTVFWYRQTMMQGLELLAYFRNRAPLDDSGMPKDRFSAEMPDATLATLKIQPSEPRDSAVYFCASGFHSGGSYNEQFFGPGTRLTVL.

The rearrangement joins TRBV24-1 to TRBJ2-5; TRBD2 is a possible D gene (5 bases). Germline CDR1 reads KGHDR; CDR2 reads SFDVKD. Trimming stripped 9 bases from V and 5 bases from J, with 12 bases between. This CDR3 is built from 12 residues. The CDR3: CATGGSEETQYF. The CDR3 DNA follows: TGTGCCACCGGCGGGTCCGAGGAGACCCAGTACTTC.

This chain uses TRBV5-1 with TRBJ1-1, with 7 bases identical to TRBD1. V lost 0 bases to trimming and J lost 0 bases; unmatched junction nucleotides: 11. The CDR3 spans 18 residues. Germline values: CDR1 SGHRS, CDR2 YFSETQ. The CDR3 DNA sequence: TGCGCCAGCAGCTTGGACTGGACAGGCCGGATATTGAACACTGAAGCTTTCTTT. It is translated as CASSLDWTGRILNTEAFF.

This clone was seen only a few times. The chain uses TRBV5-1 and TRBJ2-5; 9 bases fit TRBD2. Per the germline V gene, CDR1 is SGHRS and CDR2 is YFSETQ. This CDR3 is built from 14 residues. J gave up 5 bases and V 2 bases, and 4 bases lay outside the gene matches. CDR3 nucleotide sequence: TGCGCCAGCAGCTTTAGCGGGAGAACGGAGACCCAGTACTTC. Its translation is CASSFSGRTETQYF.

The V gene is TRBV27, the J gene TRBJ2-1; 8 positions match TRBD1. The CDR3 has 15 residues. Per the germline V gene, CDR1 is MNHEY and CDR2 is SMNVEV (reference sequence). The trim removed 1 base at V and 7 bases at J, leaving 6 bases unmatched. Written as DNA, the CDR3 is TGTGCCAGCAGTTTATGGCAGGGGGCGGGTAATGAGCAGTTCTTC. Protein sequence: CASSLWQGAGNEQFF.